The clone carrying this T cell receptor beta chain was picked up a small number of times. Germline lookup yields CDR1 SGHKS and CDR2 YYEKEE (reference sequence). Trimming cost V 4 bases and J 8 bases; bases outside gene matches: 9. This CDR3 has 14 amino acids. The data derive from a study of blood T cells in healthy people across ages. PCR was performed a second time for 7 to 11 cycles using a sample-barcoded 5' primer and a J-beta primer mix. One entry per CDR3 protein results from TCRdb running MiXCR on the 5' RACE reads. The table records 600,000 to 900,000 distinct CDR3 sequences, 20% to 30% of them present only once. The data were also submitted as part of a second study, on T cells of mothers and their children.

This rearrangement joins TRBV5-5 to TRBJ2-5; the match to TRBD1 covers 9 bases. The sequencing sample was made of blood. The sequence was obtained from a boy aged 5-17 years in good health. Written as DNA, the CDR3 is TGTGCCAGCAGCCGGCTGGACAGGGGAGACACCCAGTACTTC. Translating gives CASSRLDRGDTQYF.